The source of this T cell receptor (beta chain) is a study of regulatory T cells in long-lasting Graves disease. Study results and limitations: More public clonotypes were shared by persistent patients (2,741) than by new patients (roughly 1,000).

Remarks on this clonotype: Its cognate antigen is unknown.

Per the germline V gene, CDR1 is MDHEN and CDR2 is SYDVKM. V lost 2 bases and J lost 2, with 24 bases in between. The CDR3 runs 19 residues. Time point defined: persistent/refractory GD, antithyroid drugs over 5 years with positive TRAb. Construction of the TCR library relied on RNA isolated from PBMCs. It was American Thyroid Association guidelines that determined Graves' disease diagnosis. Patients came from an endocrinology department in Xi'an, China. According to the study, TCR beta libraries were built with iRepertoire HTBI primers and CDR3-region Arm-PCR. MiXCR, run by TCRdb on the multiplex PCR reads, gives a single entry per CDR3 protein. The sample contains 300,000 to 400,000 distinct CDR3 sequences, around 20% of which appear only once.

The sequence derives from a female donor with Graves disease. Sequencing was performed on peripheral blood mononuclear cells (PBMCs), taken when the disease was refractory, from a patient treated with antithyroid drugs. The rearrangement links TRBV28 to TRBJ2-5, with D maybe TRBD2 (6 bases). CDR3 protein: CASSLLGPPPGEIQETQYF. The CDR3 region has the DNA TGTGCCAGCAGTTTACTGGGCCCGCCCCCGGGAGAGATTCAAGAGACCCAGTACTTC.